The 24 T cell receptor beta chains presented below share a single source sample, sequenced in a study of T cell changes during pregnancy in multiple sclerosis. Method: immunoSEQ multiplex PCR; TCRdb's copy keeps in-frame clones and lacks some. The table includes about 20,000 clones, 80% to 90% detected once. The specimen comprised CD8+ T cells from peripheral blood mononuclear cells, sampled after pregnancy. The receptors stem from a female donor in good health, enrolled as a control in a pregnancy study.

This sequence joins TRBV15 and TRBJ2-1, with TRBD2 as a possible D gene (5 bases). The V and J ends lost 0 bases and 1 base respectively, with 13 bases between them. Germline V lookup: CDR1 LNHNV, CDR2 YYDKDF (reference sequence). The CDR3 is 17 amino acids. The CDR3 nucleotides read TGTGCCACCAGCAGAGATCGGGGTGGAATTTCCTACAATGAGCAGTTCTTC. It is translated as CATSRDRGGISYNEQFF.

The V and J genes are TRBV10-3 and TRBJ2-3; D might be TRBD2 (6 bases). V was cut by 2 bases and J by 2 bases, with 8 bases left in between. The germline V gene has CDR1 ENHRY and CDR2 SYGVKD. This CDR3 comprises 14 residues. CDR3 nucleotide sequence: TGTGCCATCAGTGAGGGGACTTTCACAGATACGCAGTATTTT. This encodes CAISEGTFTDTQYF.

The chain is built from TRBV7-8 and TRBJ2-2; no reliable D call. V lost 5 bases and J lost 6, with 7 bases in between. In germline, CDR1 is SGHVS, CDR2 FQNEAQ. The CDR3 runs 12 residues. The CDR3 protein is CASSPLAGELFF. DNA of the CDR3: TGTGCCAGCAGCCCGCTAGCCGGGGAGCTGTTTTTT. The full variable domain, rest sourced from reference TRBV7-8 and TRBJ2-2, is GAGVSQSPRYKVAKRGQDVALRCDPISGHVSLFWYQQALGQGPEFLTYFQNEAQLDKSGLPSDRFFAERPEGSVSTLKIQRTQQEDSAVYLCASSPLAGELFFGEGSRLTVL.

The chain links TRBV5-6 to TRBJ2-3; D unresolved. From germline, CDR1 is SGHDT and CDR2 YYEEEE. V was trimmed by 0 bases and J by 4 bases, leaving 9 bases between them. The CDR3 totals 14 residues. The DNA for the CDR3 is TGTGCCAGCAGCTTGGAGTGGAGCGCAGATACGCAGTATTTT. Its protein is CASSLEWSADTQYF.

CDR3 bases: TGCGCCAGCAGCCAAGATCCCCATAGCGGGGCCCAGGATGAGCAGTTCTTC. Residues: CASSQDPHSGAQDEQFF. The V call is TRBV4-3, the J call TRBJ2-1; 8 bases map to TRBD2. With 0 bases clipped from V and 8 bases from J, the junction kept 12 bases outside the gene matches. Germline V gene sequence: CDR1 LGHNA, CDR2 YSLEER. CDR3 size: 17 residues.

The V call is TRBV5-1, the J call TRBJ1-3, with D unresolved. The CDR3 is made up of 14 amino acids. V was shortened by 4 bases and J by 1 base, with 9 bases between the two germline ends. Germline CDR1 and CDR2: SGHRS and YFSETQ. In nucleotides, the CDR3 is TGCGCCAGCAGCGACCGCGGGTCTGGAAACACCATATATTTT. Translating it yields CASSDRGSGNTIYF.

The chain employs TRBV27 and TRBJ2-3; D is perhaps TRBD1 (7 bases). V was clipped by 3 bases and J by 4 bases, with 14 bases between them. Per the germline V gene, CDR1 is MNHEY and CDR2 is SMNVEV (reference sequence). This CDR3 is 15 amino acids long. The CDR3 coding sequence is TGTGCCAGCAGTTTCAGGGGGGCCCTCGCAGATACGCAGTATTTT. Translation: CASSFRGALADTQYF.

The chain couples TRBV29-1 to TRBJ1-2, with no clear D. V was trimmed by 6 bases and J by 3 bases, leaving 17 bases between them. This CDR3 contains 14 residues. Per the germline V gene, CDR1 is SQVTM and CDR2 is ANQGSEA. CDR3 coding DNA: TGCAGCGTATCCCCAGGTAGATCCGACTATGGCTACACCTTC. Amino acids: CSVSPGRSDYGYTF.

J is TRBJ2-2 and V is TRBV10-3; possible D gene TRBD1, 5 bases. The CDR3 is made up of 15 amino acids. With 3 bases removed from V and 2 bases from J, the gap between germline ends came to 10 bases. Germline V gene sequence: CDR1 ENHRY, CDR2 SYGVKD. The CDR3 DNA is TGTGCCATCAGTGATGTGGACATCAACACCGGGGAGCTGTTTTTT. Its translation: CAISDVDINTGELFF.

The chain couples TRBV30 to TRBJ2-7, with D possibly matching TRBD2 (5 bases). The V and J ends lost 5 bases and 0 bases respectively, with 11 bases between them. This CDR3 spans 13 amino acids. CDR1 and CDR2 from the germline V gene are GTSNPN and SVGIG (reference sequence). The CDR3 reads CAWSAGLSYEQYF. The CDR3 DNA is TGTGCCTGGTCCGCGGGCCTCTCCTACGAGCAGTACTTC.

In this sample, this clone turned up a few times. V is TRBV5-1 and J is TRBJ2-7, with 7 bases aligning to TRBD2. Germline V gene sequence: CDR1 SGHRS, CDR2 YFSETQ. V trimming: 0 bases; J trimming: 6 bases; junction bases outside the gene matches: 9. This CDR3 comprises 15 residues. The CDR3 region is CASSLGGGLSGEQYF. The CDR3 DNA follows: TGCGCCAGCAGCTTGGGGGGGGGATTGTCCGGCGAGCAGTACTTC.

The chain uses TRBV6-5 and TRBJ1-1; D remains ambiguous. The CDR3 loop spans 13 amino acids. CDR1 is MNHEY, CDR2 SVGAGI, per germline. V lost 7 bases to trimming and J lost 4 bases, with 13 bases between them. The CDR3 bases are TGTGCCAGCACCAAGACCGAGGGCACTGAAGCTTTCTTT. Encoded protein: CASTKTEGTEAFF.

The chain links TRBV6-1 to TRBJ1-1, with D possibly TRBD1 on 5 matching bases. CDR1 is MNHNS, CDR2 SASEGT, per germline. The CDR3 totals 12 residues. The germline V and J ends were trimmed by 5 bases and 2 bases, with 6 bases remaining between them. The CDR3 sequence is CASSRGNTEAFF. The CDR3 DNA reads as TGTGCCAGCAGTAGGGGTAACACTGAAGCTTTCTTT.

The chain has TRBV6-1 and TRBJ2-1, with 7 bases aligning to TRBD1. This CDR3 has 15 amino acids. Germline V gene sequence: CDR1 MNHNS, CDR2 SASEGT. The ends lost 2 bases at V and 5 bases at J; junction bases unmatched: 6. The CDR3 DNA sequence: TGTGCCAGCAGTGAAATGACAGGGTTGAACAATGAGCAGTTCTTC. Translated, it gives CASSEMTGLNNEQFF.

The chain recombines TRBV6-5 with TRBJ2-2, with TRBD1 matching 8 bases. CDR3 size: 13 residues. The V gene end was trimmed by 6 bases and the J gene end by 7 bases; junction bases not matched to a gene: 4. Germline V lookup: CDR1 MNHEY, CDR2 SVGAGI. This CDR3 reads CASSLTGVGELFF. The CDR3 coding sequence is TGTGCCAGCAGCCTGACAGGGGTCGGGGAGCTGTTTTTT.

This chain connects TRBV27 to TRBJ1-6, with unresolved D. V was pared by 2 bases and J by 7 bases, with 6 bases between. Germline values: CDR1 MNHEY, CDR2 SMNVEV (reference sequence). The CDR3 has 13 residues. The CDR3 here is CASSLGTNSPLHF. The CDR3, as DNA: TGTGCCAGCAGTTTAGGTACAAATTCACCCCTCCACTTT.

The V and J genes are TRBV7-7 and TRBJ2-3, with 12 bases lining up with TRBD2. Germline-derived CDR1 and CDR2 are SSHAT and FNYEAQ (reference sequence). CDR3 length: 15 amino acids. The V and J ends lost 4 bases and 4 bases, in that order; junction bases with no gene match: 3. In DNA, the CDR3 is TGTGCCAGCAGCTCGACTAGCGGGAGTGCAGATACGCAGTATTTT. Translated: CASSSTSGSADTQYF.

CDR3 in amino acids: CASSAGNEQFF. Here the CDR3 DNA reads TGTGCCAGCAGCGCAGGAAATGAGCAGTTCTTC. This chain connects TRBV9 to TRBJ2-1; D remains unclear. The CDR3 is 11 residues long. Germline V lookup: CDR1 SGDLS, CDR2 YYNGEE. Trimming left V 3 bases short and J 7 bases short, with 5 bases between.

V gene TRBV2 combines with J gene TRBJ2-3, with TRBD2 as a possible D gene (6 bases). The CDR3 consists of 13 residues. Trimming pared 8 bases from V and 2 bases from J, leaving 11 bases between. Per germline, CDR1 SNHLY and CDR2 FYNNEI. The CDR3 here is CASSRGTTDTQYF. In nucleotides, the CDR3 is TGTGCCAGCTCTCGGGGGACCACAGATACGCAGTATTTT.

This clone is medium-sized in the sample. An end of the junction does not agree with germline; a read error may underlie this. The chain employs TRBV19 and TRBJ2-1; D might be TRBD1 (6 bases). The CDR3 is 13 residues long. Germline-derived CDR1 and CDR2 are LNHDA and SQIVND (reference sequence). This CDR3 reads CASSIAWAGVLVF. The CDR3 DNA reads TGTGCCAGTAGTATAGCTTGGGCAGGGGTTCTGGTCTTC.

This chain links TRBV29-1 with TRBJ2-7; TRBD2 agrees at 8 bases. CDR1 is SQVTM and CDR2 is ANQGSEA in the germline V gene. The CDR3 extends over 15 amino acids. The V and J ends lost 4 bases and 2 bases, in that order; junction bases with no gene match: 10. CDR3 nucleotides: TGCAGCGTTGGGGGCCAACTAGCGGCGCCCTACGAGCAGTACTTC. Its protein product is CSVGGQLAAPYEQYF.

The chain carries TRBV6-5 and TRBJ1-1; D is unclear. The V end lost 0 bases, the J end lost 4 bases, and 9 bases lay between the germline ends. The CDR3 extends over 14 amino acids. CDR1 and CDR2 (germline): MNHEY, SVGAGI. The chain's CDR3 is CASSYSLTGTEAFF. In DNA, the CDR3 is TGTGCCAGCAGTTACTCCCTAACGGGCACTGAAGCTTTCTTT.

This clone was picked up one time. The rearrangement uses TRBV9 and TRBJ2-1; possible D gene TRBD1, 6 bases. There are 15 residues in the CDR3. Trimming left V 0 bases short and J 8 bases short, with 15 bases between. Germline CDR1 is SGDLS and CDR2 is YYNGEE. In DNA form, the CDR3 reads TGTGCCAGCAGCGTAGATTACAGGGCGAGGGATGAGCAGTTCTTC. Amino acids: CASSVDYRARDEQFF.

This chain links TRBV4-2 with TRBJ1-2; 8 bases match TRBD1. Germline V gives CDR1 LGHNA, CDR2 YNFKEQ. The CDR3 runs to 14 residues. With V trimmed by 3 bases and J by 8 bases, 8 bases remained unmatched. The CDR3 bases are TGTGCCAGCAGCCAGGCGACAGGGGAATTAGGCTACACCTTC. Translation: CASSQATGELGYTF.